These 27 T cell receptor beta chains share one sample of origin, sequenced in a study of blood T cell repertoires in COVID-19. The assay was immunoSEQ multiplex PCR, and TCRdb's table has in-frame clones only and misses some. Of 650,000 to 800,000 clones listed, more than 80% are singletons. The specimen sequenced was peripheral blood. The receptors derive from a woman between 18 and 30 years old with acute or convalescent COVID-19.

V usage is TRBV7-2 and J usage is TRBJ2-3; 11 bases are a match to TRBD2. CDR3 length: 16 amino acids. V was clipped by 1 base and J by 4 bases; unmatched bases: 4. The germline CDR1 and CDR2 sequences are SGHTA and FQGNSA. CDR3 in amino acids: CASSLGSGGAADTQYF. In DNA, the CDR3 is TGTGCCAGCAGCTTAGGTAGCGGGGGGGCGGCAGATACGCAGTATTTT.

The rearrangement uses TRBV6-2 or TRBV6-3 and TRBJ1-2; D may be TRBD1 (5 bases). The V gene lost 4 bases and the J gene lost 4 bases, with 13 bases spanning the gap. Germline V gene data show CDR1 as MNHEY and CDR2 as SVGEGT. The CDR3 covers 14 residues. DNA for the CDR3: TGTGCCAGCAGTTGGGGGGAAACGGCCTATGGCTACACCTTC. Translation gives CASSWGETAYGYTF.

The rearrangement links TRBV19 to TRBJ1-1, with D perhaps matching TRBD1 (5 bases). V shed 3 bases and J shed 3 bases, with 5 bases lying between them. There are 12 residues in the CDR3. CDR1 LNHDA and CDR2 SQIVND come from the germline V gene (reference sequence). The CDR3 region has the DNA TGTGCCAGTAGTATCAGGGACACTGAAGCTTTCTTT. As protein: CASSIRDTEAFF.

The chain carries TRBV5-1 and TRBJ2-7; 9 bases line up with TRBD1. The V and J ends lost 4 bases and 5 bases, in that order; junction bases with no gene match: 7. CDR1 is SGHRS, CDR2 YFSETQ, per germline. This CDR3 has 14 amino acids. The CDR3 sequence: CASSRTGAVDEQYF. In nucleotides, the CDR3 is TGCGCCAGCAGCAGGACAGGGGCGGTCGACGAGCAGTACTTC.

This clone is a singleton in its sample. This chain connects TRBV24-1 to TRBJ2-7; 11 positions match TRBD1. The CDR3 sequence is 13 residues long. After removal of 9 bases from V and 6 bases from J, the junction contained 6 bases not matched to a gene. The germline CDR1 and CDR2 sequences are KGHDR and SFDVKD. The DNA of the CDR3 is TGTGCCACCTCCTCGGACAGGGGGCGCGAGCAGTACTTC. Residues: CATSSDRGREQYF.

V is TRBV4-1 and J is TRBJ1-5; D is unresolved. Germline CDR1 MGHRA, CDR2 YSYEKL. V lost 7 bases and J 5 bases, leaving 15 bases between the germline ends. The CDR3 covers 14 residues. CDR3 sequence (DNA): TGCGCCAGCAAAGGAGAACCCGGGGATCAGCCCCAGCATTTT. Its translation is CASKGEPGDQPQHF.

The V call is TRBV21-1, the J call TRBJ2-2; the tabulated D call, TRBD2, remains unverified against the DNA. TRBV21-1 is given as a pseudogene. The CDR3 consists of 15 residues. The CDR3 DNA sequence: TGTGCCAGCAGCACGACCCCGAGGAAAACCGGGGAGCTGTTTTTT. It translates to CASSTTPRKTGELFF.

The chain carries TRBV7-9 and TRBJ1-4; D might be TRBD1 (6 bases). The length of the CDR3 is 15 residues. V lost 5 bases and J lost 3, with 13 bases in between. Germline V gene lookup returns CDR1 SEHNR and CDR2 FQNEAQ (reference sequence). The CDR3: CASSPIQGPNEKLFF. CDR3 DNA sequence: TGTGCCAGCAGCCCTATACAGGGCCCTAATGAAAAACTGTTTTTT.

This chain connects TRBV30 to TRBJ1-2; unclear D gene. The ends were cut back, 4 bases at V and 5 bases at J, with 17 bases in the middle. The CDR3 has 14 residues. Looked up from germline, CDR1 is GTSNPN and CDR2 is SVGIG (reference sequence). The chain's CDR3 is CAWTLERAYYGYTF. The CDR3 DNA reads TGTGCCTGGACCTTAGAGAGGGCTTATTATGGCTACACCTTC.

In this sample, this clone turned up once. This chain links TRBV15 with TRBJ1-1; the D gene is possibly TRBD1 (5 bases). Germline V gene data show CDR1 as LNHNV and CDR2 as YYDKDF (reference sequence). The CDR3 length is 15 residues. V lost 3 bases and J lost 3, with 14 bases in between. Written as DNA, the CDR3 is TGTGCCACCAGCAGGACCCAGACAGCCTACACTGAAGCTTTCTTT. This sequence encodes CATSRTQTAYTEAFF.

This clone was recorded only once. The chain uses TRBV2 and TRBJ1-6; D might be TRBD1 (5 bases). The CDR3 length is 15 residues. CDR1 is SNHLY and CDR2 is FYNNEI in the germline V gene. Trimming left V 4 bases short and J 5 bases short, with 12 bases between. CDR3 protein: CASSVEGADNSPLHF. CDR3 sequence (DNA): TGTGCCAGCAGTGTTGAAGGGGCCGATAATTCACCCCTCCACTTT.

The chain uses TRBV4-3 and TRBJ2-1; the match to TRBD2 covers 10 bases. Germline assignment: CDR1 LGHNA and CDR2 YSLEER. This CDR3 spans 16 amino acids. J gave up 8 bases and V 1 base, and 8 bases lay outside the gene matches. CDR3 residues: CASSQGERGGPYEQFF. CDR3 nucleotide sequence: TGCGCCAGCAGCCAAGGGGAGCGGGGGGGCCCGTATGAGCAGTTCTTC.

V gene TRBV19 combines with J gene TRBJ1-3; 9 bases are a match to TRBD1. Per germline, CDR1 LNHDA and CDR2 SQIVND (reference sequence). V shed 5 bases and J 7 bases; nucleotides not matched to a gene: 3. The length of the CDR3 is 13 residues. The CDR3 DNA is TGTGCCAGTAGTCCCGGACAGGGGAACACCATATATTTT. Translated, it gives CASSPGQGNTIYF.

This chain connects TRBV4-1 to TRBJ2-7; D might be TRBD1 (7 bases). Deletions cut 2 bases from V and 3 bases from J, with 17 bases between. Germline CDR1 MGHRA, CDR2 YSYEKL. This CDR3 spans 16 amino acids. CDR3 region: CASSQLWGAGGYEQYF. The CDR3 DNA follows: TGCGCCAGCAGCCAACTCTGGGGGGCAGGGGGCTACGAGCAGTACTTC.

In DNA, the CDR3 is TGTGCCAGCAGCCCGACAGGGGGCAGAAGTTCACCCCTCCACTTT. Amino acid sequence: CASSPTGGRSSPLHF. The chain has TRBV3-1 (or the pseudogene TRBV3-2) and TRBJ1-6; 10 bases are a match to TRBD1. V trimming: 4 bases; J trimming: 9 bases; junction bases outside the gene matches: 6. CDR1 is LGHDT, CDR2 YNNKEL, per germline (reference sequence). The CDR3 has 15 amino acids.

The chain employs TRBV5-1 and TRBJ1-2, with 8 bases matching TRBD1. With V trimmed by 6 bases and J by 6 bases, 19 bases remained unmatched. The CDR3 length is 17 residues. Germline V lookup: CDR1 SGHRS, CDR2 YFSETQ. DNA for the CDR3: TGCGCCAGCACCGAAAAATGGCGCAGGGGGCTTTCCAATGGCTACACCTTC. Protein sequence: CASTEKWRRGLSNGYTF. The variable domain in full, completed from reference TRBV5-1 and TRBJ1-2, reads KAGVTQTPRYLIKTRGQQVTLSCSPISGHRSVSWYQQTPGQGLQFLFEYFSETQRNKGNFPGRFSGRQFSNSRSEMNVSTLELGDSALYLCASTEKWRRGLSNGYTFGSGTRLTVV.

This chain connects TRBV19 to TRBJ2-5; D possibly corresponds to TRBD1 (6 bases). The CDR3 runs to 18 residues. With 3 bases removed from V and 5 bases from J, the gap between germline ends came to 25 bases. In germline, CDR1 is LNHDA, CDR2 SQIVND (reference sequence). The CDR3 coding sequence is TGTGCCAGTAGTATCGCCTTAGGGGCGGACAGCAATGAGGAGACCCAGTACTTC. The encoded protein is CASSIALGADSNEETQYF.

This clone has more than one count but fewer than ten. The DNA for the CDR3 is TGCGCCAGCAGCCAAGACGGACAGCCAATTTCGAACACTGAAGCTTTCTTT. Translating it yields CASSQDGQPISNTEAFF. The chain recombines TRBV4-1 with TRBJ1-1, with D possibly matching TRBD1 (6 bases). Trimming left V 0 bases short and J 1 base short, with 15 bases between. Germline V lookup: CDR1 MGHRA, CDR2 YSYEKL. This CDR3 comprises 17 residues.

The chain uses TRBV2 and TRBJ1-1; 9 bases line up with TRBD1. This CDR3 spans 15 amino acids. Losses at the gene ends were 5 bases for V and 3 bases for J; bases not matched to a gene: 7. Germline CDR1 reads SNHLY; CDR2 reads FYNNEI. The DNA for the CDR3 is TGTGCCAGCAGTTACCGGGACAGGGTGCACACTGAAGCTTTCTTT. It translates to CASSYRDRVHTEAFF. The full variable domain, rest sourced from reference TRBV2 and TRBJ1-1, is EPEVTQTPSHQVTQMGQEVILRCVPISNHLYFYWYRQILGQKVEFLVSFYNNEISEKSEIFDDQFSVERPDGSNFTLKIRSTKLEDSAMYFCASSYRDRVHTEAFFGQGTRLTVV.

V and J are TRBV20-1 and TRBJ1-1; 7 bases are shared with TRBD1. CDR1 and CDR2 (germline): DFQATT, SNEGSKA (reference sequence). The CDR3 runs 11 residues. The trim removed 4 bases at V and 9 bases at J, leaving 5 bases unmatched. The CDR3 bases are TGCAGTGCTATTCGACAGGGTCAAGCTTTCTTT. Its translation is CSAIRQGQAFF.

The rearrangement uses TRBV7-9 and TRBJ1-4, with D unclear. The CDR3 has 17 residues. The V end was cut by 2 bases, the J end by 0 bases, with 13 bases between. Germline V gene sequence: CDR1 SEHNR, CDR2 FQNEAQ (reference sequence). Here the CDR3 DNA reads TGTGCCAGCAGCTTAAATGGAGGTCATTCAACTAATGAAAAACTGTTTTTT. It encodes CASSLNGGHSTNEKLFF. The full variable domain, completed using reference TRBV7-9 and TRBJ1-4, is DTGVSQNPRHKITKRGQNVTFRCDPISEHNRLYWYRQTLGQGPEFLTYFQNEAQLEKSRLLSDRFSAERPKGSFSTLEIQRTEQGDSAMYLCASSLNGGHSTNEKLFFGSGTQLSVL.

The chain combines TRBV3-1 (or the pseudogene TRBV3-2) with TRBJ2-7, with unresolved D. Germline loops: CDR1 LGHDT, CDR2 YNNKEL (reference sequence). Trimming took 0 bases from V and 0 from J, leaving 12 bases between them. The CDR3 is 16 residues long. The CDR3 reads CASSQEGRPTSYEQYF. The CDR3 nucleotides read TGTGCCAGCAGCCAAGAGGGCAGGCCAACCTCCTACGAGCAGTACTTC.

CDR3 DNA: TGTGCCAGCAGCCTGGACAGCAACGGTCGCTACACCTTC. Its protein is CASSLDSNGRYTF. The chain employs TRBV7-9 and TRBJ1-2; D might be TRBD1 (6 bases). V dropped 5 bases and J dropped 9 bases, with 16 bases sitting between them. This CDR3 is built from 13 residues. Germline CDR1 reads SEHNR; CDR2 reads FQNEAQ (reference sequence).

This chain uses TRBV27 with TRBJ1-1, with TRBD1 matching 7 bases. CDR3 length: 16 residues. Germline lookup yields CDR1 MNHEY and CDR2 SMNVEV (reference sequence). Unmatched junction bases numbered 9, after V lost 5 bases and J lost 0 bases. CDR3 nucleotides: TGTGCCAGCAGTACACCGGGACAGAGATTGAACACTGAAGCTTTCTTT. Protein product: CASSTPGQRLNTEAFF.

CDR3 amino acids: CASSQDTYTEAFF. Written as DNA, the CDR3 is TGTGCCAGCAGCCAAGATACCTATACTGAAGCTTTCTTT. This chain connects TRBV14 to TRBJ1-1, with D unclear. V was cut by 0 bases and J by 5 bases, with 7 bases left in between. This CDR3 spans 13 amino acids. CDR1 is SGHDN and CDR2 is FVKESK in the germline V gene.

This chain links TRBV18 with TRBJ1-1; weak D call: TRBD1 (5 bases). Germline CDR1 and CDR2: KGHSH and LQKENI. The CDR3 runs to 19 residues. The V gene lost 1 base and the J gene lost 1 base, with 22 bases spanning the gap. The CDR3, as DNA: TGTGCCAGCTCACCACGGCGGACGTTGAACAGGATGCCGAACACTGAAGCTTTCTTT. Translating it yields CASSPRRTLNRMPNTEAFF. The full variable domain, with the rest looked up from reference TRBV18 and TRBJ1-1, is NAGVMQNPRHLVRRRGQEARLRCSPMKGHSHVYWYRQLPEEGLKFMVYLQKENIIDESGMPKERFSAEFPKEGPSILRIQQVVRGDSAAYFCASSPRRTLNRMPNTEAFFGQGTRLTVV.

The chain links TRBV5-5 to TRBJ1-6; no definite D call. Germline CDR1 reads SGHKS; CDR2 reads YYEKEE (reference sequence). The CDR3 loop spans 14 amino acids. V dropped 1 base and J dropped 10 bases, with 12 bases sitting between them. This CDR3 reads CASSLLGGLSPLHF. The CDR3 DNA is TGTGCCAGCAGCTTGCTAGGAGGTTTGTCACCCCTCCACTTT.